This T cell receptor beta chain was captured in a study of blood T cell repertoires in COVID-19. Study as a whole: The origin of the acute and convalescent COVID-19 samples was the United States, Italy and Spain. The analysed material was cDNA or gDNA that came from T cells, B-cell-depleted T cells, or PBMCs.

Under the authors' procedure: The authors estimated nucleated cell counts from reference gene primer amplification. Libraries were prepared by immunoSEQ multiplex PCR; TCRdb keeps only in-frame clonotypes and omits some of them. V and J calls and clone size are given by that table; D and trimming were obtained from the DNA. The data hold some 190,000 clones, with 84% observed a single time. Trimming took off 1 base at V and 0 bases at J, with 7 bases between the two ends. The CDR3 contains 14 residues. CDR1 and CDR2 from the germline V gene are SGHRS and YFSETQ. The TCR originated in a human donor in a cohort sampled during active COVID-19. The chain has TRBV5-1 and TRBJ1-1; no firm D call. The sample was peripheral blood. The CDR3 sequence is CASSLLDLNTEAFF. In DNA, the CDR3 is TGCGCCAGCAGCTTGCTGGACTTGAACACTGAAGCTTTCTTT.